This T cell receptor beta chain was sequenced during a study of T cells after yellow fever vaccination. Whole-study findings and limits: Only a minor proportion of clonotypes was detected across both CD4 and CD8 compartments. The secondary response was weaker, and its peak arrived faster, on day 5 versus 15.

This clonotype was seen repeatedly, ten times or more. Its antigen is still unknown. The V gene's germline CDR1 is LNHNV and CDR2 YYDKDF (reference sequence). The CDR3 spans 13 residues. Trimming took 0 bases from V and 10 from J, leaving 13 bases between them. It was through 5'RACE template switching that TCR cDNA was made, with a universal primer site and UMIs added. Each CDR3 protein gets one entry after TCRdb re-called the 5' RACE reads with MiXCR. The data contain 50,000 to 75,000 distinct CDR3 sequences, about 6.6% of them singletons. Sequences were derived from CD8+ T cells sorted from PBMCs, sampled on the day of the first yellow fever vaccination. The chain links TRBV15 to TRBJ2-7, with a possible D match to TRBD1 (6 bases). This clonotype originated in a man aged 18 to 29 who received the YFV17D yellow fever vaccine. In DNA, the CDR3 is TGTGCCACCAGCAGAGATCAAGCAGGGGAACAGTACGTC. Translated: CATSRDQAGEQYV.